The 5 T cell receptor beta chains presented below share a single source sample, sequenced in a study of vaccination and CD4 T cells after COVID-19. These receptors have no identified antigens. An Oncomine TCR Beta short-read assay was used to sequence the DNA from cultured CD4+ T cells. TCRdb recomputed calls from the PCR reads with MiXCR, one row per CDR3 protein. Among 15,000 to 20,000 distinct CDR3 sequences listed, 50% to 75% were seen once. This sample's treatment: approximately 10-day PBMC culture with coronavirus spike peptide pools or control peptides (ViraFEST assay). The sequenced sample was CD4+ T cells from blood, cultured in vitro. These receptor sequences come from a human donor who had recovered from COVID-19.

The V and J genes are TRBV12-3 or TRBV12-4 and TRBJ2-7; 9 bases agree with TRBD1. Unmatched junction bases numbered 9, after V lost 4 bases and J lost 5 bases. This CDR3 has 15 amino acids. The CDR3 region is CASSSTGGAKHEQYF. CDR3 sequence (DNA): TGTGCCAGCAGTTCAACAGGGGGCGCGAAGCACGAGCAGTACTTC.

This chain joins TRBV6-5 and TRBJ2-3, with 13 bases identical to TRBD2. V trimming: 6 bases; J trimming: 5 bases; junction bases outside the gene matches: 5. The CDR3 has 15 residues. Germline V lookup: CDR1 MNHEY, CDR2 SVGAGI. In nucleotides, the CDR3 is TGTGCCAGCAGCTCCGGACTAGCGGGAGAAGATACGCAGTATTTT. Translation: CASSSGLAGEDTQYF.

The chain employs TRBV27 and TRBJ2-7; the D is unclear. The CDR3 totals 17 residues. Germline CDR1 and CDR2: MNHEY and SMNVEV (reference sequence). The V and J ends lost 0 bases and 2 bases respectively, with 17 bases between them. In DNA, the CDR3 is TGTGCCAGCAGTTTATCCCGGGTCACGAGTCCCCCCTACGAGCAGTACTTC. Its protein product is CASSLSRVTSPPYEQYF.

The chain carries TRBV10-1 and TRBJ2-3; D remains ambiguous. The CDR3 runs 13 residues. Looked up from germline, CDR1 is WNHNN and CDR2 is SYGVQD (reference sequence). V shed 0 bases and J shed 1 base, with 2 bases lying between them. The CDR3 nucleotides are TGCGCCAGCAGTGAGTCGGGCACAGATACGCAGTATTTT. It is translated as CASSESGTDTQYF.

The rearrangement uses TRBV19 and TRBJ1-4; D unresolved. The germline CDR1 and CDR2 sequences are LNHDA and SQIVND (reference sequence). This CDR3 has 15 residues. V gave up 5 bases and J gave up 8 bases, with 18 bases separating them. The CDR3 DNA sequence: TGTGCCAGTAGTCACCCCTGGGGTATCTACGAAAAACTGTTTTTT. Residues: CASSHPWGIYEKLFF.